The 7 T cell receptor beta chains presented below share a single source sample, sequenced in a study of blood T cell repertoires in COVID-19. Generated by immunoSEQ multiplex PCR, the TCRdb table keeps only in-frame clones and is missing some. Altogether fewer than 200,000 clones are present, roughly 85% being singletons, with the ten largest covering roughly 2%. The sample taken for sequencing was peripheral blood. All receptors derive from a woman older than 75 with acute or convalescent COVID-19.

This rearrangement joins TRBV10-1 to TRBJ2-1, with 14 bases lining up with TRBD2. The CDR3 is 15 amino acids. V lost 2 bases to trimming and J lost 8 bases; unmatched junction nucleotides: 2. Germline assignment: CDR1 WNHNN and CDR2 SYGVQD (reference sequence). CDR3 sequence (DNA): TGCGCCAGCAGTGAGGGGACTAGCGGGAGTGATGAGCAGTTCTTC. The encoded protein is CASSEGTSGSDEQFF.

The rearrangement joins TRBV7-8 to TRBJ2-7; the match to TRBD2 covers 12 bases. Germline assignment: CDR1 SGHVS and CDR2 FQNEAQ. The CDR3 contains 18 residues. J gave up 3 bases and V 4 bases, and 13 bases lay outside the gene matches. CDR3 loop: CASSSSLAGGVRHYEQYF. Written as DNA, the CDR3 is TGTGCCAGCAGCTCATCACTAGCGGGGGGAGTTCGTCACTACGAGCAGTACTTC.

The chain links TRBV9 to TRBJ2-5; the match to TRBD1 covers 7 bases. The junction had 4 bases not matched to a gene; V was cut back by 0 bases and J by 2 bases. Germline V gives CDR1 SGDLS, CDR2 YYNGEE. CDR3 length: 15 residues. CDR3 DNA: TGTGCCAGCAGCGTAGTGGGGACAGCACAAGAGACCCAGTACTTC. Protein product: CASSVVGTAQETQYF.

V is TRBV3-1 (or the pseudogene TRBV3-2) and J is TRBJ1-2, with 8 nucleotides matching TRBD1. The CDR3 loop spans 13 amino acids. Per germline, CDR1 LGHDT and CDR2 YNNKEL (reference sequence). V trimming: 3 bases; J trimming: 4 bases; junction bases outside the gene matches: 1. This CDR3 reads CASSQTGAYGYTF. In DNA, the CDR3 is TGTGCCAGCAGCCAGACAGGGGCCTATGGCTACACCTTC.

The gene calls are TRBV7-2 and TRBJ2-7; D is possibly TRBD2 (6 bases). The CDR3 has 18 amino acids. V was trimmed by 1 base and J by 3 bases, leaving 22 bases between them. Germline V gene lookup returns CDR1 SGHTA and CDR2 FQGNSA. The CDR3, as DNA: TGTGCCAGCAGCTTAGGTTCCAGCTTGGGGGGAAATCTCTACGAGCAGTACTTC. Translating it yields CASSLGSSLGGNLYEQYF.

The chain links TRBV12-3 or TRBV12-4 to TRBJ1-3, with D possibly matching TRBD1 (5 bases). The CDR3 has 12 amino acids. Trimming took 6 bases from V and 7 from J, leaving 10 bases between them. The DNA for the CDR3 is TGTGCCAGCAGGGCAGGGTGGAACACCATATATTTT. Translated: CASRAGWNTIYF.

The CDR3 nucleotides read TGTGCCAGAAGCGTACCTAACGGGGAGCTGTTTTTT. The encoded protein is CARSVPNGELFF. This chain joins TRBV5-3 and TRBJ2-2; D is unresolved. TRBV5-3 is sorted into the ORF group, with uncertain function. The CDR3 totals 12 residues. The V and J ends lost 4 bases and 7 bases respectively, with 8 bases between them.